This T cell receptor beta chain was recorded in a study of blood T cell repertoires in COVID-19. The overall study: Acute-phase and convalescent COVID-19 samples originated in the United States, Italy and Spain.

This table comes from immunoSEQ multiplex PCR, and its TCRdb copy is limited to in-frame clones, with some not included. The sample contains approximately 75,000 clones, less than 90% of which appear only once. Per the germline V gene, CDR1 is LGHNA and CDR2 is YNFKEQ. The CDR3 has 16 residues. V was pared by 4 bases and J by 11 bases, with 26 bases between. Sequenced sample: peripheral blood. The V and J genes are TRBV4-2 and TRBJ2-5; D perhaps matches TRBD1 (6 bases). This clonotype was obtained from a man older than 75 with COVID-19, enrolled during active disease. CDR3 bases: TGTGCCAGCAGCCGCCAAGGGGCAGGGGCGAAGGGGGAGCAGTACTTC. It encodes CASSRQGAGAKGEQYF.